The 26 T cell receptor beta chains listed next were all sequenced from one sample in a study of cytomegalovirus exposure and HLA in healthy donors. Primers included in the PCR were 60 Vbeta and 13 Jbeta primers. Sequenced by immunoSEQ multiplex PCR; TCRdb stores in-frame clones only, minus some. The sample comprises about 150,000 clones, about 64% of which are singletons, and about 4.5% rests with the top ten. The material sequenced was PBMCs. The receptors originated from a man aged 55 to 70 in good health and CMV-seronegative.

The rearrangement uses TRBV9 and TRBJ1-3, with 8 bases that match TRBD1. Per the germline V gene, CDR1 is SGDLS and CDR2 is YYNGEE. The V and J ends lost 4 bases and 0 bases, in that order; junction bases with no gene match: 6. The CDR3 has 16 residues. The CDR3 sequence: CASSQRDRSSGNTIYF. For the CDR3, the DNA is TGTGCCAGCAGCCAAAGGGACAGGTCCTCTGGAAACACCATATATTTT.

The chain combines TRBV28 with TRBJ1-5; weak D call: TRBD1 (6 bases). The CDR3 covers 16 residues. CDR1 MDHEN and CDR2 SYDVKM come from the germline V gene. Trimming took off 3 bases at V and 0 bases at J, with 12 bases between the two ends. In DNA, the CDR3 is TGTGCCAGCAGTTTTGAACAGGGCGATAGCAATCAGCCCCAGCATTTT. As protein: CASSFEQGDSNQPQHF.

This clone was recorded a few times. The CDR3 region is CASTQRASGRAGQFF. The CDR3, as DNA: TGTGCCAGCACCCAGCGGGCTAGCGGGAGGGCCGGGCAGTTCTTC. V and J are TRBV6-1 and TRBJ2-1; 12 bases line up with TRBD2. With V trimmed by 7 bases and J by 12 bases, 13 bases remained unmatched. Per the germline V gene, CDR1 is MNHNS and CDR2 is SASEGT. The CDR3 loop spans 15 amino acids.

This sequence joins TRBV30 and TRBJ1-3; 8 nucleotides match TRBD1. Trimming at V came to 3 bases and at J to 2 bases, leaving 9 bases not matched to a gene. The CDR3 totals 16 residues. From germline, CDR1 is GTSNPN and CDR2 SVGIG (reference sequence). The CDR3 loop reads CAWSQGATLAGNTIYF. The DNA of the CDR3 is TGTGCCTGGAGCCAGGGGGCTACCTTGGCTGGAAACACCATATATTTT.

This clone showed up just a few times. The V gene is TRBV10-3, the J gene TRBJ2-3, with unresolved D. Germline V gene data show CDR1 as ENHRY and CDR2 as SYGVKD. Trimming took 6 bases from V and 6 from J, leaving 13 bases between them. The CDR3 contains 13 residues. The CDR3 is CAIRVTPQDTQYF. The CDR3, as DNA: TGTGCCATCAGGGTGACCCCACAGGATACGCAGTATTTT.

V gene TRBV19 combines with J gene TRBJ2-1, with 7 bases identical to TRBD1. The J segment lost 5 bases and the V segment lost 4 bases, leaving 8 bases of the junction unmatched. This CDR3 has 15 amino acids. Per the germline V gene, CDR1 is LNHDA and CDR2 is SQIVND (reference sequence). The CDR3 sequence: CASSTTGVSHNEQFF. The CDR3 coding sequence is TGTGCCAGTAGTACAACAGGGGTTTCCCACAATGAGCAGTTCTTC.

This clone showed up just a few times. The chain couples TRBV7-3 to TRBJ2-5; TRBD2 might be the D (5 bases). Per germline, CDR1 SGHTA and CDR2 FQGTGA. There are 13 residues in the CDR3. V was pared by 4 bases and J by 4 bases, with 10 bases between. The CDR3 loop reads CASSSPGIETQYF. CDR3 coding DNA: TGTGCCAGCAGCTCGCCGGGGATAGAGACCCAGTACTTC.

The V gene is TRBV28, the J gene TRBJ1-1, with TRBD1 matching 7 bases. The CDR3 totals 15 residues. The junction had 13 bases not matched to a gene; V was cut back by 5 bases and J by 7 bases. Per germline, CDR1 MDHEN and CDR2 SYDVKM. The CDR3 is CASSPGQATPIEAFF. Written as DNA, the CDR3 is TGTGCCAGCAGTCCCGGACAGGCGACCCCAATTGAAGCTTTCTTT.

The genes are TRBV7-6 and TRBJ2-7; 11 bases match TRBD2. The CDR3 contains 15 residues. The V segment lost 5 bases and the J segment 2 bases; nucleotides outside the gene matches: 5. Germline CDR1 is SGHVS and CDR2 is FNYEAQ. The DNA for the CDR3 is TGTGCCAGCAGCCTGACTAGCGGGATCCCCTACGAGCAGTACTTC. Protein sequence: CASSLTSGIPYEQYF.

V is TRBV5-1 and J is TRBJ1-1; 8 positions match TRBD1. The CDR3 runs to 14 residues. The germline CDR1 and CDR2 sequences are SGHRS and YFSETQ. V shed 4 bases, J shed 3 bases, and the junction held 5 bases outside the gene matches. For the CDR3, the DNA is TGCGCCAGCAGCGCACTGACAGGGGACACTGAAGCTTTCTTT. This translates into CASSALTGDTEAFF.

The chain uses TRBV6-1 and TRBJ1-4; TRBD1 matches 7 bases. The germline V gene encodes CDR1 MNHNS and CDR2 SASEGT. This CDR3 has 15 amino acids. J gave up 4 bases and V 2 bases, and 4 bases lay outside the gene matches. CDR3 DNA: TGTGCCAGCAGTGAACCGGGACAGAGTAATGAAAAACTGTTTTTT. Translating it yields CASSEPGQSNEKLFF.

V gene TRBV7-9 combines with J gene TRBJ1-1; the D is unclear. Germline CDR1 reads SEHNR; CDR2 reads FQNEAQ (reference sequence). This CDR3 spans 14 amino acids. The V and J ends lost 1 base and 0 bases respectively, with 6 bases between them. CDR3 sequence reads: CASSLGQLNTEAFF. CDR3 sequence (DNA): TGTGCCAGCAGCTTAGGACAATTGAACACTGAAGCTTTCTTT.

This clone was counted only a few times. The rearrangement links TRBV29-1 to TRBJ1-2, with 11 nucleotides matching TRBD1. Losses at the gene ends were 1 base for V and 4 bases for J; bases not matched to a gene: 5. From germline, CDR1 is SQVTM and CDR2 ANQGSEA. This CDR3 has 15 residues. For the CDR3, the DNA is TGCAGCGTTGAAGTAAGGGACAGGGGGGGCTATGGCTACACCTTC. Translating gives CSVEVRDRGGYGYTF.

The V call is TRBV10-3, the J call TRBJ1-5, with a possible D match to TRBD1 (6 bases). The CDR3 consists of 15 residues. CDR1 ENHRY and CDR2 SYGVKD come from the germline V gene. Deletions cut 2 bases from V and 9 bases from J, with 17 bases between. The CDR3 DNA sequence: TGTGCCATCAGTGAGCCGGGAAACCTCAGGGGGCCCCAGCATTTT. As protein: CAISEPGNLRGPQHF.

This clone has more than one count but fewer than ten. The CDR3 loop is CASSESGGAARQPQHF. The CDR3 region has the DNA TGTGCCAGCAGTGAATCGGGGGGGGCCGCAAGGCAGCCCCAGCATTTT. J is TRBJ1-5 and V is TRBV2, with D possibly matching TRBD1 (6 bases). V was shortened by 2 bases and J by 7 bases, with 18 bases between the two germline ends. This CDR3 is built from 16 residues. From germline, CDR1 is SNHLY and CDR2 FYNNEI.

V gene TRBV5-5 combines with J gene TRBJ2-7, with 9 nucleotides matching TRBD1. CDR1 is SGHKS, CDR2 YYEKEE, per germline (reference sequence). The CDR3 runs to 14 residues. V shed 0 bases, J shed 5 bases, and the junction held 3 bases outside the gene matches. DNA of the CDR3: TGTGCCAGCAGCTTGGACAGGGGGCGCGACGAGCAGTACTTC. Encoded protein: CASSLDRGRDEQYF.

The chain is built from TRBV19 and TRBJ1-3; D not certain. Trimming pared 4 bases from V and 0 bases from J, leaving 7 bases between. Germline V gives CDR1 LNHDA, CDR2 SQIVND (reference sequence). There are 14 residues in the CDR3. In DNA form, the CDR3 reads TGTGCCAGTAGTACTACTAGCTCTGGAAACACCATATATTTT. Amino acid sequence: CASSTTSSGNTIYF. Drawing the rest from reference TRBV19 and TRBJ1-3, the complete variable domain is DGGITQSPKYLFRKEGQNVTLSCEQNLNHDAMYWYRQDPGQGLRLIYYSQIVNDFQKGDIAEGYSVSREKKESFPLTVTSAQKNPTAFYLCASSTTSSGNTIYFGEGSWLTVV.

The chain has TRBV19 and TRBJ1-1; 10 nucleotides match TRBD1. Germline CDR1 is LNHDA and CDR2 is SQIVND (reference sequence). V was clipped by 4 bases and J by 4 bases; unmatched bases: 6. This CDR3 region has 15 residues. CDR3 in amino acids: CASSKDRGRGTEAFF. The CDR3 DNA is TGTGCCAGTAGTAAAGACAGGGGGCGCGGCACTGAAGCTTTCTTT.

The chain couples TRBV6-1 to TRBJ1-2, with 7 bases that match TRBD1. The CDR3 is 12 amino acids. Germline assignment: CDR1 MNHNS and CDR2 SASEGT. The ends lost 6 bases at V and 2 bases at J; junction bases unmatched: 0. This CDR3 reads CASRGQNYGYTF. The CDR3 coding sequence is TGTGCCAGCAGGGGACAGAACTATGGCTACACCTTC.

J is TRBJ1-5 and V is TRBV30; possibly TRBD1 for D (5 bases). This CDR3 contains 13 residues. Germline CDR1 and CDR2: GTSNPN and SVGIG (reference sequence). Trimming took 0 bases from V and 5 from J, leaving 8 bases between them. The CDR3 protein is CAWSVSRDQPQHF. The DNA for the CDR3 is TGTGCCTGGAGTGTATCCAGGGATCAGCCCCAGCATTTT.

The chain employs TRBV2 and TRBJ1-4; D gene uncertain. The ends were cut back, 4 bases at V and 8 bases at J, with 17 bases in the middle. The CDR3 sequence is 15 residues long. Germline V gene lookup returns CDR1 SNHLY and CDR2 FYNNEI. CDR3 sequence (DNA): TGTGCCAGCAGTGCCGCAGACGGGAGACGGGAAAAACTGTTTTTT. It specifies CASSAADGRREKLFF. Using reference TRBV2 and TRBJ1-4 for the parts outside the CDR3, the full variable domain is EPEVTQTPSHQVTQMGQEVILRCVPISNHLYFYWYRQILGQKVEFLVSFYNNEISEKSEIFDDQFSVERPDGSNFTLKIRSTKLEDSAMYFCASSAADGRREKLFFGSGTQLSVL.

The rearrangement uses TRBV27 and TRBJ1-6, with 7 bases identical to TRBD1. From germline, CDR1 is MNHEY and CDR2 SMNVEV (reference sequence). The V gene end was trimmed by 7 bases and the J gene end by 10 bases; junction bases not matched to a gene: 10. The CDR3 spans 14 residues. This CDR3 is CASNYRGWGSPLHF. The CDR3 DNA sequence: TGTGCCAGCAACTACAGGGGCTGGGGGTCACCCCTCCACTTT.

The chain is built from TRBV10-2 and TRBJ2-2; TRBD2 aligns across 9 bases. J was trimmed by 3 bases and V by 0 bases; bases with no gene match: 8. Germline loops: CDR1 WSHSY, CDR2 SAAADI. The CDR3 is 18 residues long. The CDR3 loop is CASSESGLARPDTGELFF. For the CDR3, the DNA is TGCGCCAGCAGTGAGTCGGGACTAGCTAGACCCGACACCGGGGAGCTGTTTTTT.

V is TRBV19 and J is TRBJ2-3, with 8 bases aligning to TRBD2. V shed 3 bases, J shed 2 bases, and the junction held 7 bases outside the gene matches. Germline CDR1 and CDR2: LNHDA and SQIVND (reference sequence). This CDR3 comprises 16 residues. The CDR3 here is CASSIESGRNTDTQYF. Here the CDR3 DNA reads TGTGCCAGTAGTATCGAGAGCGGGAGAAACACAGATACGCAGTATTTT.

The chain carries TRBV29-1 and TRBJ1-5; D remains unclear. Looked up from germline, CDR1 is SQVTM and CDR2 is ANQGSEA. This CDR3 contains 13 residues. V lost 3 bases, J lost 4 bases, and 10 bases lay in between. CDR3 residues: CSVDDGGNQPQHF. The CDR3 DNA follows: TGCAGCGTTGACGACGGAGGGAATCAGCCCCAGCATTTT.

This clone has a handful of counts. The CDR3, as DNA: TGTGCCAGTAGTGCTAGCGGGAACTACAATGAGCAGTTCTTC. Its protein is CASSASGNYNEQFF. The V and J genes are TRBV19 and TRBJ2-1; 9 positions match TRBD2. J was trimmed by 3 bases and V by 5 bases; bases with no gene match: 2. The germline V gene has CDR1 LNHDA and CDR2 SQIVND (reference sequence). The CDR3 extends over 14 amino acids.